This record concerns one T cell receptor beta chain sequence. The data belong to a study of blood T cell repertoires in COVID-19. Study-level background: The cDNA or gDNA used as material had been derived from T cells, B-cell-depleted T cells, or PBMCs.

Clones were sequenced by immunoSEQ multiplex PCR, and TCRdb holds only the in-frame ones, with some missing. This table holds about 81,000 clones, roughly 91% found once. The CDR3 length is 15 residues. The germline V gene encodes CDR1 MGHRA and CDR2 YSYEKL. J lost 4 bases, V lost 4 bases, and 6 bases had no gene match. V is TRBV4-1 and J is TRBJ1-1; TRBD1 matches 10 bases. The material sequenced was peripheral blood. This clonotype was sampled from a woman between 50 and 59 years old in a cohort sampled during active COVID-19. The CDR3 loop reads CASSRGQGDSTEAFF. For the CDR3, the DNA is TGCGCCAGCAGCCGCGGACAGGGGGACTCCACTGAAGCTTTCTTT.